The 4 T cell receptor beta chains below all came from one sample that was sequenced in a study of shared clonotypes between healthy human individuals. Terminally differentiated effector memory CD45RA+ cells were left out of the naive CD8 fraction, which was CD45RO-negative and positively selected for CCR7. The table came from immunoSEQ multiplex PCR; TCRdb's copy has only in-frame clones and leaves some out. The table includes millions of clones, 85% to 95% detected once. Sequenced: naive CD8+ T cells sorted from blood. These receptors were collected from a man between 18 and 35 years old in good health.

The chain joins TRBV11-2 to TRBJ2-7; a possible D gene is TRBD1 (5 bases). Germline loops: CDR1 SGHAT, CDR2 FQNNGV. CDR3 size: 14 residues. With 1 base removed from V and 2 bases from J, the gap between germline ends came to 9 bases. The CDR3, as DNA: TGTGCCAGCAGCTTAGCAGGGTCTCCCTACGAGCAGTACTTC. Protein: CASSLAGSPYEQYF.

CDR3: CASSGGEETQYF. CDR3 coding DNA: TGTGCCAGCAGTGGGGGGGAAGAGACCCAGTACTTC. The V gene is TRBV2, the J gene TRBJ2-5, with D maybe TRBD2 (6 bases). The CDR3 runs 12 residues. CDR1 and CDR2 (germline): SNHLY, FYNNEI. Trimming removed 4 bases from V and 3 bases from J, with 6 bases in between.

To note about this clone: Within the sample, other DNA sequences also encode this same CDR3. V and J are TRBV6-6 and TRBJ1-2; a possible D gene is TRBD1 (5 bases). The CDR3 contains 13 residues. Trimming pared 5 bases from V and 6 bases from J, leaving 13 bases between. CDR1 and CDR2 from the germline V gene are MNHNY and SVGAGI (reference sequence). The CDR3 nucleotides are TGTGCCAGCAGTACCGGGCAGGGCAATGGCTACACCTTC. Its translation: CASSTGQGNGYTF.

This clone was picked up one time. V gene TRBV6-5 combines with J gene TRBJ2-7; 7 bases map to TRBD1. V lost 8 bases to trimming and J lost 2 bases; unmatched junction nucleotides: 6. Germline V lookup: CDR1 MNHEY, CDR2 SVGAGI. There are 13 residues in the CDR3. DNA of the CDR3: TGTGCCAGCGGTGACAGGGTGACCTACGAGCAGTACTTC. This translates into CASGDRVTYEQYF.